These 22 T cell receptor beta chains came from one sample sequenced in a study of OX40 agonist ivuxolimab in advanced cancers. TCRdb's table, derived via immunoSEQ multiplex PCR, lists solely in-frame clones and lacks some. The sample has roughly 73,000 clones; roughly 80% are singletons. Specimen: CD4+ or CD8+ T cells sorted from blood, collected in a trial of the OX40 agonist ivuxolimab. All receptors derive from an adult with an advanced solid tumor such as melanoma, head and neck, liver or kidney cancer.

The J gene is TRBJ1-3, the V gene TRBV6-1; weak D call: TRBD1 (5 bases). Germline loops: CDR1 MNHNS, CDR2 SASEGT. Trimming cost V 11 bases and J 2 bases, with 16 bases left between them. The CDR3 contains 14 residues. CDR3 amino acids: CAGGVGGTGNTIYF. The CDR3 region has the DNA TGTGCCGGTGGGGTCGGGGGGACTGGAAACACCATATATTTT.

This CDR3 reads CASSRSATGDGYTF. In DNA, the CDR3 is TGTGCCAGTAGTAGGTCGGCCACTGGTGATGGCTACACCTTC. The V gene is TRBV19, the J gene TRBJ1-2; D is undetermined. The CDR3 has 14 amino acids. CDR1 is LNHDA and CDR2 is SQIVND in the germline V gene (reference sequence). V was pared by 4 bases and J by 6 bases, with 15 bases between.

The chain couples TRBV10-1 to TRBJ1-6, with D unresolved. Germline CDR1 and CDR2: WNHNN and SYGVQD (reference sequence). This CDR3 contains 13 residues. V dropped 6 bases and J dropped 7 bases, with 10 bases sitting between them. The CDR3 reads CASSGSLNSPLHF. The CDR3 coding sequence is TGCGCCAGCAGCGGGAGCCTGAATTCACCCCTCCACTTT.

CDR3 DNA sequence: TGTGCTAGTAATCTTGGAACCTCCTACGAGCAGTACTTC. Translation: CASNLGTSYEQYF. The genes are TRBV12-5 and TRBJ2-7; no clear D. Germline V gene sequence: CDR1 LGHNT, CDR2 FRNRAP. This CDR3 contains 13 residues. V was trimmed by 8 bases and J by 0 bases, leaving 11 bases between them.

As DNA, the CDR3 is TGTGCCAGCAGCTTAACGGGACAGGGGGCGGGAGAAAAACTGTTTTTT. Protein product: CASSLTGQGAGEKLFF. The chain joins TRBV7-7 to TRBJ1-4, with TRBD1 matching 12 bases. Germline-derived CDR1 and CDR2 are SSHAT and FNYEAQ (reference sequence). The CDR3 is 16 amino acids. V lost 2 bases to trimming and J lost 8 bases; unmatched junction nucleotides: 6.

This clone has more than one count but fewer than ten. The DNA of the CDR3 is TGTGCCACCAGCAGAGAAGTTGGGGGACCAAGGGGCAATCAGCCCCAGCATTTT. Translating gives CATSREVGGPRGNQPQHF. The V gene is TRBV15, the J gene TRBJ1-5, with a weak D call TRBD1 (5 bases). Germline V gene lookup returns CDR1 LNHNV and CDR2 YYDKDF (reference sequence). CDR3 length equals 18 residues. Trimming cost V 0 bases and J 2 bases, with 17 bases left between them.

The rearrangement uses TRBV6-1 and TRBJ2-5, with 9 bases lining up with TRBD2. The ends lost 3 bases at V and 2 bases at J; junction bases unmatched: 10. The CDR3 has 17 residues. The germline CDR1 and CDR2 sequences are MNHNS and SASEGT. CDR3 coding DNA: TGTGCCAGCAGTGAGGGGTTAGCGGGGGTCCATCAAGAGACCCAGTACTTC. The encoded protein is CASSEGLAGVHQETQYF.

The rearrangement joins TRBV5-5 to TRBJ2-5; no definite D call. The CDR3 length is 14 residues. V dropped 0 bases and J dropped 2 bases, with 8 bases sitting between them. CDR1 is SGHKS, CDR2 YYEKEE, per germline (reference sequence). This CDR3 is CASSLETAQETQYF. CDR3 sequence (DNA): TGTGCCAGCAGCTTGGAGACGGCTCAAGAGACCCAGTACTTC.

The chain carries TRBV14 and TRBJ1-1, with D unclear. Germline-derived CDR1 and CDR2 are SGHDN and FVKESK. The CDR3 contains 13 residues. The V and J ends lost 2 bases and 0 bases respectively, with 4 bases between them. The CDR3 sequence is CASSQMMNTEAFF. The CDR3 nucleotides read TGTGCCAGCAGCCAAATGATGAACACTGAAGCTTTCTTT.

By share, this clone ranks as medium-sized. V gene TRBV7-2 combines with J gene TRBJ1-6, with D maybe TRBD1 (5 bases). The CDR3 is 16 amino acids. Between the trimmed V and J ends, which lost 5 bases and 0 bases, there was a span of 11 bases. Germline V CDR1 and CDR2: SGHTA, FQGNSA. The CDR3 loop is CASSATASSYNSPLHF. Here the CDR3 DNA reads TGTGCCAGCAGCGCGACAGCCAGCTCCTATAATTCACCCCTCCACTTT.

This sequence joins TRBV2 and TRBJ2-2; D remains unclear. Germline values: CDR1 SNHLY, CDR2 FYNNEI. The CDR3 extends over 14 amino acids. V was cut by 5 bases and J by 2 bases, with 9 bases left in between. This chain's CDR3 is CASSPQRNTGELFF. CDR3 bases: TGTGCCAGCAGTCCACAGCGAAACACCGGGGAGCTGTTTTTT. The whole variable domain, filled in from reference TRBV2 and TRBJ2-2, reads EPEVTQTPSHQVTQMGQEVILRCVPISNHLYFYWYRQILGQKVEFLVSFYNNEISEKSEIFDDQFSVERPDGSNFTLKIRSTKLEDSAMYFCASSPQRNTGELFFGEGSRLTVL.

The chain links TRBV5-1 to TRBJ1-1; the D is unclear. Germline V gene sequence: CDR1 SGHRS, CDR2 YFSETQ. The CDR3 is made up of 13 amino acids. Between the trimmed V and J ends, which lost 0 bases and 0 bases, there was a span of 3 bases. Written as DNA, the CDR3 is TGCGCCAGCAGCTTGGTCGTGAACACTGAAGCTTTCTTT. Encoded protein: CASSLVVNTEAFF.

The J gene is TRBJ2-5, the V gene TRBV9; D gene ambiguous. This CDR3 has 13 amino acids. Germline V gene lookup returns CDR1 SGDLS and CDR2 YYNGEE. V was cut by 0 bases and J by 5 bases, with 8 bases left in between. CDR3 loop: CASSVEVHETQYF. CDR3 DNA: TGTGCCAGCAGCGTAGAGGTGCACGAGACCCAGTACTTC.

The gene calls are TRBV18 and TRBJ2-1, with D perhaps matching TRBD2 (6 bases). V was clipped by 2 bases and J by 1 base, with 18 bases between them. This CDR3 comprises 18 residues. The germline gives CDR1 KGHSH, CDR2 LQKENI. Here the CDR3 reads CASSPKESAGKSYNEQFF. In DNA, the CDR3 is TGTGCCAGCTCACCAAAGGAATCCGCGGGAAAATCCTACAATGAGCAGTTCTTC. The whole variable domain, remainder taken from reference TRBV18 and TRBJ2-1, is NAGVMQNPRHLVRRRGQEARLRCSPMKGHSHVYWYRQLPEEGLKFMVYLQKENIIDESGMPKERFSAEFPKEGPSILRIQQVVRGDSAAYFCASSPKESAGKSYNEQFFGPGTRLTVL.

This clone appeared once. In DNA, the CDR3 is TGTGCCAGCAGCACAGGGGTTAACACTGAAGCTTTCTTT. Protein sequence: CASSTGVNTEAFF. The rearrangement uses TRBV6-5 and TRBJ1-1, with 7 bases that match TRBD1. This CDR3 spans 13 amino acids. CDR1 and CDR2 (germline): MNHEY, SVGAGI. V lost 6 bases, J lost 2 bases, and 3 bases stayed unmatched.

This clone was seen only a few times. CDR3 sequence (DNA): TGTGCCAGTAGTACACCGACCGGAGCTAACTATGGCTACACCTTC. As protein: CASSTPTGANYGYTF. The rearrangement links TRBV19 to TRBJ1-2; no firm D call. The CDR3 sequence is 15 residues long. Trimming stripped 4 bases from V and 0 bases from J, with 12 bases between. Germline V gene data show CDR1 as LNHDA and CDR2 as SQIVND (reference sequence).

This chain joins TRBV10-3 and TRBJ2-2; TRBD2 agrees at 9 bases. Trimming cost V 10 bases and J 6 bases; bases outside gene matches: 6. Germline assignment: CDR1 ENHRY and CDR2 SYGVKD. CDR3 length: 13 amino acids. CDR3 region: CATRGGAAGELFF. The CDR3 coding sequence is TGTGCCACTCGCGGGGGGGCAGCCGGGGAGCTGTTTTTT.

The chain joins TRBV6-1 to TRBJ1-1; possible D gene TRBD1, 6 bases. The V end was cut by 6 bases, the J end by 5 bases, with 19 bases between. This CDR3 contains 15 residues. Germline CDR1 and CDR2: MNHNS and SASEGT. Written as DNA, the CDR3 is TGTGCCAGCAGGGATAGTACAGGGTTAGGGACTGAAGCTTTCTTT. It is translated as CASRDSTGLGTEAFF.

CDR3 nucleotide sequence: TGTGCCACCCAGGGGGCAGGGAAACTGTTTTTT. As protein: CATQGAGKLFF. The chain is built from TRBV28 and TRBJ1-4, with 8 bases identical to TRBD1. V trimming: 10 bases; J trimming: 11 bases; junction bases outside the gene matches: 6. CDR1 and CDR2 from the germline V gene are MDHEN and SYDVKM. The CDR3 loop spans 11 amino acids.

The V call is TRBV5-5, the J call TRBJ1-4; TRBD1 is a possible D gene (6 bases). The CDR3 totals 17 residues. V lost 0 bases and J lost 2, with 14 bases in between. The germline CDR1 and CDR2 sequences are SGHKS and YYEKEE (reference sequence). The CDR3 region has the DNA TGTGCCAGCAGCTTGGTACGGGGGGCCTTGACTAATGAAAAACTGTTTTTT. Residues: CASSLVRGALTNEKLFF.

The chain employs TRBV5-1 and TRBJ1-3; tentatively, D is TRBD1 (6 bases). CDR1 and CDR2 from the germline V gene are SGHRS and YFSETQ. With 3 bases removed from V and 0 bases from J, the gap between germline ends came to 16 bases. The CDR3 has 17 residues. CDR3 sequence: CASSSRGGASSGNTIYF. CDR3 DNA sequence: TGCGCCAGCAGCTCCCGAGGGGGGGCGAGCTCTGGAAACACCATATATTTT.

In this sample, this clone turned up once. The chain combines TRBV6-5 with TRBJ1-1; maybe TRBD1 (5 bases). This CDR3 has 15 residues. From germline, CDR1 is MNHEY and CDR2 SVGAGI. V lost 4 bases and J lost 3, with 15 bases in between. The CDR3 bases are TGTGCCAGCAGTTCCAAAGGGGTAGTGTACACTGAAGCTTTCTTT. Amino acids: CASSSKGVVYTEAFF.